This TCR beta chain was captured in a study of shared clonotypes between healthy human individuals. Researchers divided each subset's genomic DNA evenly across several immunoSEQ plates. PCR replicates from unsorted PBMC used about 290 ng DNA, and this amount was some 30,000 T cell genomes. The table came from immunoSEQ multiplex PCR; TCRdb's copy has only in-frame clones and leaves some out. The sample lists about 560,000 clones, 70% to 80% occurring once. V was pared by 6 bases and J by 2 bases, with 12 bases of the junction left unmatched. This CDR3 contains 18 residues. CDR1 is MRHNA, CDR2 SNTAGT, per germline. Findings and caveats of the study: Investigators collected only blood, and repertoires in tissues likely differ.

In its sample, this clone was seen once. Antigen specificity is unknown. The sequence was collected from a woman between 40 and 55 years old in good health. Some clones in this sample may be carry-over from other donors' samples. The sequenced material came from PBMCs. This chain uses TRBV6-4 with TRBJ2-2, with TRBD2 matching 10 bases. CDR3 amino acids: CASRSGRAQRDNTGELFF. The CDR3 DNA reads as TGTGCCAGCAGGAGCGGGAGGGCCCAAAGGGATAACACCGGGGAGCTGTTTTTT.